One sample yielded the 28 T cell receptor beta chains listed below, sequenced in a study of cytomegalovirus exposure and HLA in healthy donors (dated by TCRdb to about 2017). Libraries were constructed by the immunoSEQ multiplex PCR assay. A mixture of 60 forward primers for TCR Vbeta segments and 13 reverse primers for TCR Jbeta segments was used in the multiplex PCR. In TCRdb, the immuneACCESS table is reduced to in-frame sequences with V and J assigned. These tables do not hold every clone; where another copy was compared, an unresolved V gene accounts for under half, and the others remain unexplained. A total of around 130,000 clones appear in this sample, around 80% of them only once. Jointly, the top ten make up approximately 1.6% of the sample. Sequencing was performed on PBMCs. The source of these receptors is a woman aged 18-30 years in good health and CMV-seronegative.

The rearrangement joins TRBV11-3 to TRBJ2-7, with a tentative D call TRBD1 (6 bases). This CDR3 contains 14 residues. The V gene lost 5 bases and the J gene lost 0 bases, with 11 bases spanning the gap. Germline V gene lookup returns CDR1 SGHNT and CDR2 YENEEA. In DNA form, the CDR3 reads TGTGCCAGCAGCCTGTCCAGGGGCTCCTACGAGCAGTACTTC. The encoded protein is CASSLSRGSYEQYF.

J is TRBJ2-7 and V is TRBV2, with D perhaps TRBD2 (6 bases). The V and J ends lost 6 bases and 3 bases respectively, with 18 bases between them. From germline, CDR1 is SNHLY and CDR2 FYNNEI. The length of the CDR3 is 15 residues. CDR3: CASSDGDWKLYEQYF. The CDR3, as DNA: TGTGCCAGCAGCGATGGGGACTGGAAACTCTACGAGCAGTACTTC. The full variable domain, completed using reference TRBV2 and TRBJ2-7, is EPEVTQTPSHQVTQMGQEVILRCVPISNHLYFYWYRQILGQKVEFLVSFYNNEISEKSEIFDDQFSVERPDGSNFTLKIRSTKLEDSAMYFCASSDGDWKLYEQYFGPGTRLTVT.

CDR3 amino acids: CASGQENYGYTF. In DNA, the CDR3 is TGTGCCAGCGGACAGGAGAACTATGGCTACACCTTC. This rearrangement joins TRBV2 to TRBJ1-2; 7 bases are shared with TRBD1. Germline V lookup: CDR1 SNHLY, CDR2 FYNNEI. The J segment lost 2 bases and the V segment lost 8 bases, leaving 2 bases of the junction unmatched. The CDR3 loop spans 12 amino acids. Based on the CDR3 plus reference TRBV2 and TRBJ1-2, the full variable domain is EPEVTQTPSHQVTQMGQEVILRCVPISNHLYFYWYRQILGQKVEFLVSFYNNEISEKSEIFDDQFSVERPDGSNFTLKIRSTKLEDSAMYFCASGQENYGYTFGSGTRLTVV.

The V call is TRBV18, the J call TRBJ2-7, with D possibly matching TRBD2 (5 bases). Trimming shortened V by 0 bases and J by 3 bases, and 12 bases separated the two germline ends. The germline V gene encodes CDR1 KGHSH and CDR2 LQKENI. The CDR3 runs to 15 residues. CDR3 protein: CASSPPDGIHYEQYF. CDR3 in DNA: TGTGCCAGCTCACCACCTGACGGGATACACTACGAGCAGTACTTC.

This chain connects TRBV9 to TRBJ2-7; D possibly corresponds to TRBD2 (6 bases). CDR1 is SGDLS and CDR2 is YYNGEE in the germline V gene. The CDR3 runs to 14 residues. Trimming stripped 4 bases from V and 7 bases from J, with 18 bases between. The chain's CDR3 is CASSRAGGAGEQYF. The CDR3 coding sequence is TGTGCCAGCAGCCGCGCTGGAGGGGCCGGAGAGCAGTACTTC.

The CDR3 DNA is TGTGCCAGCAGCTTAGGGACAGGGTCGGATACGCAGTATTTT. This gives the protein CASSLGTGSDTQYF. The V and J genes are TRBV11-2 and TRBJ2-3, with 8 bases lining up with TRBD1. V gave up 1 base and J gave up 6 bases; unmatched junction bases: 3. The CDR3 has 14 amino acids. Germline values: CDR1 SGHAT, CDR2 FQNNGV.

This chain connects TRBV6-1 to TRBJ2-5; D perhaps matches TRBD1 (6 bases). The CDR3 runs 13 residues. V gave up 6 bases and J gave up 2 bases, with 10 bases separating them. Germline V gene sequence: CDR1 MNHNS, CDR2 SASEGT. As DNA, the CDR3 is TGTGCCAGCAGCCGGGACAAGCAAGAGACCCAGTACTTC. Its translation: CASSRDKQETQYF.

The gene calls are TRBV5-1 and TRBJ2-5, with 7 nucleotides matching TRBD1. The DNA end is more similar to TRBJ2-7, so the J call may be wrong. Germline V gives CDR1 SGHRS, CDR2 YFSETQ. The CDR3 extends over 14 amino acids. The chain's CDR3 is CASSLEAGGYEQYF. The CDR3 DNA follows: TGCGCCAGCAGCTTGGAAGCAGGGGGCTACGAGCAGTACTTC.

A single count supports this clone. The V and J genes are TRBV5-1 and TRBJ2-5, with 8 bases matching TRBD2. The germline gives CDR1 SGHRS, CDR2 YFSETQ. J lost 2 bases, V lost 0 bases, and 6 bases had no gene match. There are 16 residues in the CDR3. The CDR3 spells CASSLASGRVQETQYF. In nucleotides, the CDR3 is TGCGCCAGCAGCTTGGCCAGCGGGAGAGTTCAAGAGACCCAGTACTTC.

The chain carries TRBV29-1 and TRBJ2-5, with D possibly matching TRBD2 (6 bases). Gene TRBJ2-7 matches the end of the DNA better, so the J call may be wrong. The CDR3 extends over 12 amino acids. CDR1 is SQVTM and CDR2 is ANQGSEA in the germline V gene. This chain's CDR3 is CSVEDREYEQYF. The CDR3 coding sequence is TGCAGCGTTGAAGATCGGGAGTACGAGCAGTACTTC.

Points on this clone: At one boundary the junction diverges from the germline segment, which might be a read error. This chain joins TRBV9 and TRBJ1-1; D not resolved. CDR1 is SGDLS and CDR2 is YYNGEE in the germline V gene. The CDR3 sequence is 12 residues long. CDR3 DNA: TGTGCCGGCAGCGTACTTGTCCCTGAAGCTTTCTTT. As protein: CAGSVLVPEAFF. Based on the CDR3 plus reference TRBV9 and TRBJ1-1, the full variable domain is DSGVTQTPKHLITATGQRVTLRCSPRSGDLSVYWYQQSLDQGLQFLIQYYNGEERAKGNILERFSAQQFPDLHSELNLSSLELGDSALYFCAGSVLVPEAFFGQGTRLTVV.

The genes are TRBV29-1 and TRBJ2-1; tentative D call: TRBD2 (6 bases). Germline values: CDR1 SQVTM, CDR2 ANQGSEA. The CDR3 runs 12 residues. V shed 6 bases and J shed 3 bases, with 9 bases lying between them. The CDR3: CSVAGYYNEQFF. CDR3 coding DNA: TGCAGCGTAGCGGGCTACTACAATGAGCAGTTCTTC.

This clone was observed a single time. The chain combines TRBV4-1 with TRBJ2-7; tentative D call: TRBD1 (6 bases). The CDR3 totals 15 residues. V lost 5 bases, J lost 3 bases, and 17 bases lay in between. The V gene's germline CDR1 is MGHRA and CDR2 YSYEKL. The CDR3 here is CASSSPVQGIYEQYF. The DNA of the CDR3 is TGCGCCAGCAGCTCCCCGGTTCAGGGGATCTACGAGCAGTACTTC.

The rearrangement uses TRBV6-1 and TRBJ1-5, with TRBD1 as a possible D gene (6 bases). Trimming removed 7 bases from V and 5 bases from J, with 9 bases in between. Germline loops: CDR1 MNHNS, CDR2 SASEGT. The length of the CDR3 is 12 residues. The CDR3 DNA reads TGTGCCAGCACCGAGGGGGATCAGCCCCAGCATTTT. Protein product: CASTEGDQPQHF.

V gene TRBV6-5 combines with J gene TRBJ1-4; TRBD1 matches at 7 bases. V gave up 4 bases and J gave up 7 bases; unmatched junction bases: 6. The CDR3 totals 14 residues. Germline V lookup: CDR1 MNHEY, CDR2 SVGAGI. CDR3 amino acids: CASSSGTVVEKLFF. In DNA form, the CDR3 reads TGTGCCAGCAGTTCCGGGACAGTGGTTGAAAAACTGTTTTTT.

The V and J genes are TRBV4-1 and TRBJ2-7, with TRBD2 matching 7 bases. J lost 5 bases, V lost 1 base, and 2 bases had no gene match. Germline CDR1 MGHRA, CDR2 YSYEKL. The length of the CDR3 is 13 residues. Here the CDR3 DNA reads TGCGCCAGCAGCCAAGGGGAGGGAAACGAGCAGTACTTC. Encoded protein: CASSQGEGNEQYF.

Written as DNA, the CDR3 is TGTGCCAGTAGCCTCGGAGTGATGGATTTCTACGAGCAGTACTTC. It is translated as CASSLGVMDFYEQYF. V usage is TRBV19 and J usage is TRBJ2-5; D call uncertain. The DNA end lines up better with TRBJ2-7; the J call may be wrong. The germline CDR1 and CDR2 sequences are LNHDA and SQIVND (reference sequence). The CDR3 is 15 residues long.

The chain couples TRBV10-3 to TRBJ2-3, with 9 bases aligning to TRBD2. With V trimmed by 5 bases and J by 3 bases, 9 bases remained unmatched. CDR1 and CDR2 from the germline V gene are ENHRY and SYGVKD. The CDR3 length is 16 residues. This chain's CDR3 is CAISTRTSDVTDTQYF. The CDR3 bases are TGTGCCATCAGTACACGGACTAGCGACGTAACAGATACGCAGTATTTT.

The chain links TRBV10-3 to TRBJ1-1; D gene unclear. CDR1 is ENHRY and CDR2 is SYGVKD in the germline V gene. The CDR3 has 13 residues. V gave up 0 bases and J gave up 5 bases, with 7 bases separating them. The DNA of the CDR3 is TGTGCCATCAGTGAGTCACGGGAAACTGAAGCTTTCTTT. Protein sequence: CAISESRETEAFF.

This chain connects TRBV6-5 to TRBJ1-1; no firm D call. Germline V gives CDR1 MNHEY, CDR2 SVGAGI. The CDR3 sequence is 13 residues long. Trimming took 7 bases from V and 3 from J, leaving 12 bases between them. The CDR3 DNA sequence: TGTGCCAGCACCCAAAGAGGGTACACTGAAGCTTTCTTT. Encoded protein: CASTQRGYTEAFF.

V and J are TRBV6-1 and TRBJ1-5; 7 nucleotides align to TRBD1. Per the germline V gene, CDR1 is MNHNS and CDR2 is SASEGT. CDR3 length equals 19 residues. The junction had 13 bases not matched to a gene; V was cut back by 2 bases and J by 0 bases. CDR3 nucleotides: TGTGCCAGCAGTGAAAGAATCGGCAGGGGGTCTTATAGCAATCAGCCCCAGCATTTT. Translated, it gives CASSERIGRGSYSNQPQHF.

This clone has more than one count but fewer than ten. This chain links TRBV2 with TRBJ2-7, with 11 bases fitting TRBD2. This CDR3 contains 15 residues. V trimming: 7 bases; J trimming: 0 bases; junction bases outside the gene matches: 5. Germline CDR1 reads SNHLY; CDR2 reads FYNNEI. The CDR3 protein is CASNLAGGYSYEQYF. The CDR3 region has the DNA TGTGCCAGCAACCTAGCGGGAGGTTACTCCTACGAGCAGTACTTC.

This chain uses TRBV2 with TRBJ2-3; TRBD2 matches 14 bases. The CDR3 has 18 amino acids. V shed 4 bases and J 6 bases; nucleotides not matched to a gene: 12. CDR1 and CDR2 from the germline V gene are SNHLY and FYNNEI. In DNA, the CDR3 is TGTGCCAGCAGTGGGGGACTAGCGGGAGTTGGGGAGGCGGATACGCAGTATTTT. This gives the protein CASSGGLAGVGEADTQYF.

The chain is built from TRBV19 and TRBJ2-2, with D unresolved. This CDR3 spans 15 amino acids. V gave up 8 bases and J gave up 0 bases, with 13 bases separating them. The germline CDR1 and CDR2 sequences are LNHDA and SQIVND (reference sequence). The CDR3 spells CASGSERTNTGELFF. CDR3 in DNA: TGTGCCAGTGGCTCTGAGCGCACGAACACCGGGGAGCTGTTTTTT.

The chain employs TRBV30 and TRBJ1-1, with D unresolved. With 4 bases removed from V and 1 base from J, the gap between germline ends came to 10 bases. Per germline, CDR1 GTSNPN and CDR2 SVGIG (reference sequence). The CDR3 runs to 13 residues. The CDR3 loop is CAWNRDPNTEAFF. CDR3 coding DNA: TGTGCCTGGAACAGAGACCCGAACACTGAAGCTTTCTTT.

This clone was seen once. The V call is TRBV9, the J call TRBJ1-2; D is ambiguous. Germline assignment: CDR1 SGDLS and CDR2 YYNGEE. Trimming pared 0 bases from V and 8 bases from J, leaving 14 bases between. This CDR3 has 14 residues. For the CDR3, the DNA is TGTGCCAGCAGCGTAGGTGGGCGTTCGAGCGGCTACACCTTC. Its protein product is CASSVGGRSSGYTF.

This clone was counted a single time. CDR3: CASSPPGAGDQPQHF. In nucleotides, the CDR3 is TGTGCCAGCAGCCCCCCGGGTGCGGGAGATCAGCCCCAGCATTTT. The V and J genes are TRBV27 and TRBJ1-5; D gene unclear. Deletions cut 6 bases from V and 5 bases from J, with 17 bases between. Germline CDR1 and CDR2: MNHEY and SMNVEV (reference sequence). The CDR3 covers 15 residues.

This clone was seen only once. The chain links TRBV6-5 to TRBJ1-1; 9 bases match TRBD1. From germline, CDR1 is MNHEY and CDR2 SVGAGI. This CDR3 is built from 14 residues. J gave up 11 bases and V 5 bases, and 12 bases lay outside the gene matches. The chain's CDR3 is CASSTAGQGVVAFF. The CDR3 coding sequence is TGTGCCAGCAGTACGGCGGGACAGGGAGTCGTGGCTTTCTTT.